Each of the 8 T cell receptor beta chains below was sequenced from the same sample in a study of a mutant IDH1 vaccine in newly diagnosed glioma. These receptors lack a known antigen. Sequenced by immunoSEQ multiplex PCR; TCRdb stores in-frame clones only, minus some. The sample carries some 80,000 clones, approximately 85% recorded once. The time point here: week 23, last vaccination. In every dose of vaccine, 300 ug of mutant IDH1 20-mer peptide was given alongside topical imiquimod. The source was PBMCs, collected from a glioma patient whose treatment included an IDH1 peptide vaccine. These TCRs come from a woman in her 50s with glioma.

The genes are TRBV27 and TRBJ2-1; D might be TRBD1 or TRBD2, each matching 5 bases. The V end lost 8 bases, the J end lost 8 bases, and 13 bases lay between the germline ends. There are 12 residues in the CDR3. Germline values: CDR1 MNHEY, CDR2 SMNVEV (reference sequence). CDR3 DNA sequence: TGTGCCAGCCTCGCACGGGGCCATGAGCAGTTCTTC. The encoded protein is CASLARGHEQFF.

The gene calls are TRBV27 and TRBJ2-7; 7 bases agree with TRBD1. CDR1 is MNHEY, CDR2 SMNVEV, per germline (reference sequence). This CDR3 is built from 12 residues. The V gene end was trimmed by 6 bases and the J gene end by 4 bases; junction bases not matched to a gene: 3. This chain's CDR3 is CASRTGWYEQYF. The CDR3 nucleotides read TGTGCCAGCAGGACAGGGTGGTACGAGCAGTACTTC.

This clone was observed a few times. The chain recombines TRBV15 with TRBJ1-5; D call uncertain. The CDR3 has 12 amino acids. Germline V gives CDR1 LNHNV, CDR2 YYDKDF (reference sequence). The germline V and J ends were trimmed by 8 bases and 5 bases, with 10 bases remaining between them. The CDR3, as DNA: TGTGCCACCGGCCAGGTGCATCAGCCCCAGCATTTT. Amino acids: CATGQVHQPQHF.

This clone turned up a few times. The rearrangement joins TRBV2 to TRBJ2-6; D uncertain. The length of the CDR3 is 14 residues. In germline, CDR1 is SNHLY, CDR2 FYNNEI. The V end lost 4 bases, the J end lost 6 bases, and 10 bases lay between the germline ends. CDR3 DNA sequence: TGTGCCAGCAGTGCGCCCGAGGTGGCCAACGTCCTGACTTTC. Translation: CASSAPEVANVLTF.

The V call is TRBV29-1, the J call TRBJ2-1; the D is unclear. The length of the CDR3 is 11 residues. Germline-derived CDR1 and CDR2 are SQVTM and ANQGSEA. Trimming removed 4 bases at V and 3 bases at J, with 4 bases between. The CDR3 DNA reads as TGCAGCGTTGTAAACTACAATGAGCAGTTCTTC. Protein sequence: CSVVNYNEQFF.

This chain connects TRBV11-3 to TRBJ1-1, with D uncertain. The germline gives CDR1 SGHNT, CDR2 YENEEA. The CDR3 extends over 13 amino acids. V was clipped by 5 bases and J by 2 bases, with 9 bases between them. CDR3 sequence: CASSPSDNTEAFF. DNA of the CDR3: TGTGCCAGCAGCCCCTCCGATAACACTGAAGCTTTCTTT. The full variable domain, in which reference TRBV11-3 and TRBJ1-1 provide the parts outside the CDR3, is EAGVVQSPRYKIIEKKQPVAFWCNPISGHNTLYWYLQNLGQGPELLIRYENEEAVDDSQLPKDRFSAERLKGVDSTLKIQPAELGDSAVYLCASSPSDNTEAFFGQGTRLTVV.

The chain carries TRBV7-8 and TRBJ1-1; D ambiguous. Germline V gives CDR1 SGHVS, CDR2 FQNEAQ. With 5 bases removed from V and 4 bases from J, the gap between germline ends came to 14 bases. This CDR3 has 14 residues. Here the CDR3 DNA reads TGTGCCAGCAGCAAAGCGCGGCTGGGCACTGAAGCTTTCTTT. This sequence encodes CASSKARLGTEAFF.

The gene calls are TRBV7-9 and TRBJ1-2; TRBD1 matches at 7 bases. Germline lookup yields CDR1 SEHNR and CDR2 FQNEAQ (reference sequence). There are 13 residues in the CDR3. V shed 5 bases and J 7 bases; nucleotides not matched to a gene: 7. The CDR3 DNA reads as TGTGCCAGCAGCGTAACAGGGGTGGGTGGCTACACCTTC. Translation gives CASSVTGVGGYTF. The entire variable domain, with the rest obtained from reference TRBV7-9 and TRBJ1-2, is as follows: DTGVSQNPRHKITKRGQNVTFRCDPISEHNRLYWYRQTLGQGPEFLTYFQNEAQLEKSRLLSDRFSAERPKGSFSTLEIQRTEQGDSAMYLCASSVTGVGGYTFGSGTRLTVV.